This TCR beta chain was captured in a study of cytomegalovirus exposure and HLA in healthy donors. Germline V gene lookup returns CDR1 SGHTA and CDR2 FQGTGA. The length of the CDR3 is 19 residues. Trimming took 0 bases from V and 0 from J; bases not matched to a gene: 8. Amplification used 60 Vbeta primers and 13 Jbeta primers. Generated by immunoSEQ multiplex PCR, the TCRdb table keeps only in-frame clones and is missing some. Here the sample spans about 160,000 clones, more than 65% being singletons. Sequenced input: PBMCs. J is TRBJ2-1 and V is TRBV7-3, with TRBD2 matching 10 bases. The receptor was isolated from a woman in her forties or fifties in good health and CMV-seronegative. The CDR3 loop reads CASSLTLAGVPSSYNEQFF. The CDR3, as DNA: TGTGCCAGCAGCTTAACTCTAGCGGGGGTGCCGAGCTCCTACAATGAGCAGTTCTTC. Combining the CDR3 with reference TRBV7-3 and TRBJ2-1 gives the whole variable domain GAGVSQTPSNKVTEKGKYVELRCDPISGHTALYWYRQSLGQGPEFLIYFQGTGAADDSGLPNDRFFAVRPEGSVSTLKIQRTERGDSAVYLCASSLTLAGVPSSYNEQFFGPGTRLTVL.